Following are 25 T cell receptor beta chains from one sample sequenced in a study of blood T cell repertoires in COVID-19. Data came from immunoSEQ multiplex PCR; TCRdb stores just in-frame clones and leaves some out. This table has 190,000 or so clones, approximately 82% appearing once. What was sequenced was peripheral blood. The receptors here all came from a human donor with acute or convalescent COVID-19. The donor label of this sample is uncertain.

The chain recombines TRBV5-6 with TRBJ1-3; 7 bases align to TRBD1. This CDR3 is 16 amino acids long. Germline-derived CDR1 and CDR2 are SGHDT and YYEEEE. The V segment lost 4 bases and the J segment 0 bases; nucleotides outside the gene matches: 7. Here the CDR3 DNA reads TGTGCCAGCAGCGGACAGGACATACTCTCTGGAAACACCATATATTTT. This sequence encodes CASSGQDILSGNTIYF.

V is TRBV24-1 and J is TRBJ1-1; possible D gene TRBD1, 5 bases. Per germline, CDR1 KGHDR and CDR2 SFDVKD. The length of the CDR3 is 13 residues. V was trimmed by 4 bases and J by 2 bases, leaving 7 bases between them. CDR3 coding DNA: TGTGCCACCAGTGAGGGGGGTAACACTGAAGCTTTCTTT. Amino acids: CATSEGGNTEAFF.

The chain employs TRBV5-4 and TRBJ1-6; 8 bases are a match to TRBD1. The V gene's germline CDR1 is SGHNT and CDR2 YYREEE (reference sequence). The CDR3 spans 15 residues. Germline trimming cut 0 bases from V and 10 bases from J; bases unmatched to any gene: 6. This CDR3 is CASSLGTGYASPLHF. The CDR3 nucleotides read TGTGCCAGCAGCTTGGGGACAGGGTATGCATCACCCCTCCACTTT.

The genes are TRBV7-2 and TRBJ1-2; the match to TRBD1 covers 7 bases. Per the germline V gene, CDR1 is SGHTA and CDR2 is FQGNSA. The CDR3 contains 13 residues. J lost 5 bases, V lost 2 bases, and 2 bases had no gene match. The CDR3 here is CASSLTGDYGYTF. The CDR3 coding sequence is TGTGCCAGCAGCTTAACAGGGGATTATGGCTACACCTTC.

The rearrangement links TRBV27 to TRBJ1-1; a weak D match, TRBD1 (6 bases). The CDR3 contains 16 residues. With 3 bases removed from V and 7 bases from J, the gap between germline ends came to 21 bases. CDR1 MNHEY and CDR2 SMNVEV come from the germline V gene (reference sequence). The DNA for the CDR3 is TGTGCCAGCAGTTTGGGGCCGTCGACAGGCCATAATGAAGCTTTCTTT. Its protein is CASSLGPSTGHNEAFF.

This clone occurred a few times. This sequence joins TRBV6-5 and TRBJ1-4; 7 positions agree with TRBD1. The V gene's germline CDR1 is MNHEY and CDR2 SVGAGI. This CDR3 has 15 residues. The V and J ends lost 5 bases and 7 bases, in that order; junction bases with no gene match: 10. The CDR3 here is CASSTPQGRIEKLFF. CDR3 nucleotide sequence: TGTGCCAGCAGTACTCCACAGGGGCGCATTGAAAAACTGTTTTTT.

The chain couples TRBV9 to TRBJ2-3, with D tentatively TRBD2 (6 bases). CDR1 is SGDLS, CDR2 YYNGEE, per germline. Trimming pared 3 bases from V and 2 bases from J, leaving 16 bases between. This CDR3 spans 16 amino acids. Here the CDR3 reads CASSATGSLNTDTQYF. The DNA for the CDR3 is TGTGCCAGCAGCGCAACCGGGAGTTTGAACACAGATACGCAGTATTTT.

The chain links TRBV5-1 to TRBJ2-7; maybe TRBD2 (5 bases). Per germline, CDR1 SGHRS and CDR2 YFSETQ. Trimming left V 0 bases short and J 5 bases short, with 12 bases between. The CDR3 consists of 14 residues. The CDR3 loop is CASSLEGSGNEQYF. In nucleotides, the CDR3 is TGCGCCAGCAGCTTGGAAGGGAGTGGAAACGAGCAGTACTTC.

The sample holds one count of this clone. The chain couples TRBV24-1 to TRBJ2-5; TRBD1 aligns across 8 bases. Germline-derived CDR1 and CDR2 are KGHDR and SFDVKD. With 4 bases clipped from V and 5 bases from J, the junction kept 8 bases outside the gene matches. The CDR3 loop spans 15 amino acids. The CDR3 is CATSDSRGLGETQYF. The CDR3 nucleotides are TGTGCCACCAGTGACTCCAGGGGGCTGGGGGAGACCCAGTACTTC.

The CDR3 loop is CASSFKVGGSTDTQYF. The CDR3, as DNA: TGTGCCAGCAGCTTTAAGGTTGGCGGGAGCACAGATACGCAGTATTTT. The rearrangement joins TRBV5-4 to TRBJ2-3; D is perhaps TRBD2 (5 bases). Germline V lookup: CDR1 SGHNT, CDR2 YYREEE (reference sequence). This CDR3 is built from 16 residues. V lost 2 bases and J lost 0, with 13 bases in between.

The gene calls are TRBV27 and TRBJ1-5; weak D call: TRBD1 (6 bases). Trimming pared 3 bases from V and 1 base from J, leaving 19 bases between. Germline CDR1 and CDR2: MNHEY and SMNVEV (reference sequence). The CDR3 covers 18 residues. This CDR3 is CASSLNPNRDTSNQPQHF. CDR3 sequence (DNA): TGTGCCAGCAGTTTGAACCCAAACCGGGACACAAGCAATCAGCCCCAGCATTTT.

The rearrangement links TRBV27 to TRBJ2-3; 10 positions match TRBD2. Germline V gene lookup returns CDR1 MNHEY and CDR2 SMNVEV (reference sequence). The CDR3 runs to 15 residues. Unmatched junction bases numbered 9, after V lost 7 bases and J lost 5 bases. The CDR3 nucleotides read TGTGCCAGCACCCCTAGCGGGAGCCTGGGAGATACGCAGTATTTT. It specifies CASTPSGSLGDTQYF.

This chain connects TRBV5-1 to TRBJ2-7; 14 bases fit TRBD2. In germline, CDR1 is SGHRS, CDR2 YFSETQ. The trim removed 4 bases at V and 4 bases at J, leaving 4 bases unmatched. The length of the CDR3 is 15 residues. CDR3 nucleotides: TGCGCCAGCAGCGCTGGGACTAGCGGGAGATACGAGCAGTACTTC. It is translated as CASSAGTSGRYEQYF.

The V gene is TRBV3-1 (or the pseudogene TRBV3-2), the J gene TRBJ2-3; possibly TRBD2 for D (5 bases). The CDR3 loop spans 16 amino acids. The germline CDR1 and CDR2 sequences are LGHDT and YNNKEL (reference sequence). Trimming shortened V by 1 base and J by 1 base, and 12 bases separated the two germline ends. Here the CDR3 reads CASSQGVAGGTDTQYF. CDR3 bases: TGTGCCAGCAGCCAAGGGGTTGCCGGGGGCACAGATACGCAGTATTTT.

This chain connects TRBV29-1 to TRBJ1-2, with 9 bases lining up with TRBD1. With 4 bases clipped from V and 1 base from J, the junction kept 1 base outside the gene matches. The CDR3 sequence is 13 residues long. Germline V gene lookup returns CDR1 SQVTM and CDR2 ANQGSEA. CDR3 amino acids: CSVGTGVNYGYTF. Written as DNA, the CDR3 is TGCAGCGTTGGGACAGGGGTTAACTATGGCTACACCTTC.

V gene TRBV27 combines with J gene TRBJ1-6; TRBD1 aligns across 9 bases. Trimming at V came to 2 bases and at J to 0 bases, leaving 2 bases not matched to a gene. CDR1 MNHEY and CDR2 SMNVEV come from the germline V gene (reference sequence). This CDR3 has 17 residues. This chain's CDR3 is CASSLGTGRSYNSPLHF. The CDR3 nucleotides read TGTGCCAGCAGTTTAGGGACAGGGCGCTCCTATAATTCACCCCTCCACTTT.

This clone has only a few counts. This chain joins TRBV7-9 and TRBJ2-7; unclear D gene. The V end was cut by 1 base, the J end by 3 bases, with 4 bases between. The CDR3 runs to 12 residues. CDR1 is SEHNR, CDR2 FQNEAQ, per germline (reference sequence). Here the CDR3 DNA reads TGTGCCAGCAGCTTAGGAGTCTACGAGCAGTACTTC. Its translation: CASSLGVYEQYF.

V gene TRBV12-5 combines with J gene TRBJ2-2; no reliable D call. Trimming took off 4 bases at V and 4 bases at J, with 10 bases between the two ends. This CDR3 contains 14 residues. The germline gives CDR1 LGHNT, CDR2 FRNRAP. CDR3 in amino acids: CASGSYRATGELFF. CDR3 DNA: TGTGCTAGTGGTTCATACAGAGCCACCGGGGAGCTGTTTTTT.

V is TRBV18 and J is TRBJ2-3; 7 nucleotides match TRBD1. V lost 3 bases to trimming and J lost 4 bases; unmatched junction nucleotides: 7. The germline CDR1 and CDR2 sequences are KGHSH and LQKENI. The CDR3 runs to 15 residues. The CDR3 spells CASSPLGQVADTQYF. The CDR3, as DNA: TGTGCCAGCTCACCCCTAGGACAGGTGGCAGATACGCAGTATTTT.

This clone appeared a single time. The CDR3 loop is CATSDLRQGGPQETQYF. CDR3 DNA: TGTGCCACCAGTGACCTTAGACAGGGCGGCCCACAAGAGACCCAGTACTTC. The V gene is TRBV24-1, the J gene TRBJ2-5, with 7 bases fitting TRBD1. Germline lookup yields CDR1 KGHDR and CDR2 SFDVKD. Trimming at V came to 4 bases and at J to 2 bases, leaving 12 bases not matched to a gene. CDR3 length: 17 residues.

The chain is built from TRBV18 and TRBJ1-2; tentatively, D is TRBD1 (5 bases). Germline CDR1 KGHSH, CDR2 LQKENI. Trimming took off 2 bases at V and 4 bases at J, with 14 bases between the two ends. This CDR3 region has 15 residues. The CDR3 DNA is TGTGCCAGCTCACCAGCCGCAGGGTGGGGCTATGGCTACACCTTC. It translates to CASSPAAGWGYGYTF.

This chain uses TRBV6-5 with TRBJ2-1; 8 nucleotides agree with TRBD1. After removal of 6 bases from V and 6 bases from J, the junction contained 7 bases not matched to a gene. Germline values: CDR1 MNHEY, CDR2 SVGAGI. This CDR3 has 14 amino acids. CDR3 in amino acids: CASRTGTGPNEQFF. The CDR3 DNA reads as TGTGCCAGCAGAACCGGGACAGGTCCCAATGAGCAGTTCTTC.

The chain is built from TRBV5-6 and TRBJ2-2; 7 bases map to TRBD1. The ends lost 0 bases at V and 0 bases at J; junction bases unmatched: 2. The CDR3 is made up of 16 amino acids. Germline CDR1 reads SGHDT; CDR2 reads YYEEEE. The CDR3 spells CASSLGQGSNTGELFF. CDR3 DNA: TGTGCCAGCAGCTTGGGACAGGGCTCGAACACCGGGGAGCTGTTTTTT.

The chain couples TRBV19 to TRBJ2-1, with TRBD1 identical over 7 bases. The trim removed 5 bases at V and 2 bases at J, leaving 9 bases unmatched. The CDR3 spans 16 residues. Germline V lookup: CDR1 LNHDA, CDR2 SQIVND (reference sequence). The CDR3 DNA reads TGTGCCAGTAGTGCGAACACAGGGGACCCCTACAATGAGCAGTTCTTC. It translates to CASSANTGDPYNEQFF. The variable domain in full, completed from reference TRBV19 and TRBJ2-1, reads DGGITQSPKYLFRKEGQNVTLSCEQNLNHDAMYWYRQDPGQGLRLIYYSQIVNDFQKGDIAEGYSVSREKKESFPLTVTSAQKNPTAFYLCASSANTGDPYNEQFFGPGTRLTVL.

The rearrangement joins TRBV29-1 to TRBJ1-2; possibly TRBD1 for D (5 bases). V lost 3 bases, J lost 8 bases, and 19 bases lay in between. CDR1 is SQVTM and CDR2 is ANQGSEA in the germline V gene. The CDR3 sequence is 14 residues long. The CDR3 spells CSVDTTRQGGGYTF. CDR3 in DNA: TGCAGCGTTGACACGACCCGGCAGGGAGGAGGCTACACCTTC.